The rows below give T cell receptor beta chains drawn from one sample of a study of blood T cell repertoires in COVID-19. Only in-frame clones appear in the TCRdb table, and some are missing; sequencing was by immunoSEQ multiplex PCR. The sample consists of more than 200,000 clones, around nine tenths of them appearing once. The specimen was peripheral blood. Receptor source: a woman aged 40 to 55 who had recovered from COVID-19. The CDR3 runs from the conserved cysteine through the conserved F or W. D genes are given only for firm matches.

CDR3	V	D
CASSYNAGEKLFF	TRBV6-2/TRBV6-3	.
CAWKADRHQETQYF	TRBV30	.
CASSQDPIAGGRNEQFF	TRBV4-3	TRBD2
CASSSGTGAGYGYTF	TRBV6-5	TRBD1
CASSLGTSGGAQETQYF	TRBV5-1	TRBD2
CASSPGVYGYTF	TRBV5-6	.
CASSIAGTGDSPLHF	TRBV9	TRBD1
CASSQAIGVGDEKLFF	TRBV4-3	.
CASSRQRINEKLFF	TRBV4-3	.
CASSTGTTEAFF	TRBV19	.
CASSQDPPSGQFSYEQYF	TRBV4-3	TRBD2
CASSEDREDTQYF	TRBV7-9	TRBD1
CASSSPGHTGELFF	TRBV6-2/TRBV6-3	.
CASSQGTSLNNEQFF	TRBV4-3	TRBD2
CASRSGTGGHSPLHF	TRBV5-4	TRBD1
CASSSSFRDRDYNEQFF	TRBV7-9	TRBD1
CASSLGHGQGKDYGYTF	TRBV5-4	TRBD1
CASSLGGGSTDTQYF	TRBV5-4	TRBD2
CASSQATVGWAAEQYF	TRBV3-1/TRBV3-2	.
CATSDFGRNTGELFF	TRBV24-1	.
CASHPGQGATYNEQFF	TRBV5-1	TRBD1
CASSQDAAAGGWEQYF	TRBV3-1/TRBV3-2	.
CASSAQVTVLDGLFF	TRBV19	.